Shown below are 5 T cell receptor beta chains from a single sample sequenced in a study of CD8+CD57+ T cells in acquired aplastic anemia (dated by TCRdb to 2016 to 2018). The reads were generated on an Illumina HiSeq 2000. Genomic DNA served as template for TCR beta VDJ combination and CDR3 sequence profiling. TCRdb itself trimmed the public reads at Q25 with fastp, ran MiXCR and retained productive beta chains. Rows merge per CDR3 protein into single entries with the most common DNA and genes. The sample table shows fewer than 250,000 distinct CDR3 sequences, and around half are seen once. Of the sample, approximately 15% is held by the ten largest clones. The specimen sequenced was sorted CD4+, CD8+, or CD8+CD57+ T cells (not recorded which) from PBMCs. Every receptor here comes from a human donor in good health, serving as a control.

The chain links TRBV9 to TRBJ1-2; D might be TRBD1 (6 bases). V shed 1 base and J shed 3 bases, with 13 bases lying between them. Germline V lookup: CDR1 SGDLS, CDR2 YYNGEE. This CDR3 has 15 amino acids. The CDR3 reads CASSVSGGVDYGYTF. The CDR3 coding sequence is TGTGCCAGCAGCGTAAGTGGGGGCGTCGACTATGGCTACACCTTC.

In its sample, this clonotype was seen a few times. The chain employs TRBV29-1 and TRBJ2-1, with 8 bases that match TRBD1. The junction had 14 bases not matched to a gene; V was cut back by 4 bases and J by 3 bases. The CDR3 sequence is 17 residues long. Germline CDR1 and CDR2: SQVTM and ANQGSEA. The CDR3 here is CSVAGTGDQPSYNEQFF. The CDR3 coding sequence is TGCAGCGTTGCCGGGACAGGAGACCAACCCAGCTACAATGAGCAGTTCTTC.

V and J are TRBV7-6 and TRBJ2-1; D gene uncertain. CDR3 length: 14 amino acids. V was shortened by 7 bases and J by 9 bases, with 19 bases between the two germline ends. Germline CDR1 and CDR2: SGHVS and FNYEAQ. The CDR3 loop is CASTLSGPLGEQFF. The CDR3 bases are TGTGCCAGCACCCTGTCGGGCCCCTTGGGTGAGCAGTTCTTC. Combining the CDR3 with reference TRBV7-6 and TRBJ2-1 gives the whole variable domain GAGVSQSPRYKVTKRGQDVALRCDPISGHVSLYWYRQALGQGPEFLTYFNYEAQQDKSGLPNDRFSAERPEGSISTLTIQRTEQRDSAMYRCASTLSGPLGEQFFGPGTRLTVL.

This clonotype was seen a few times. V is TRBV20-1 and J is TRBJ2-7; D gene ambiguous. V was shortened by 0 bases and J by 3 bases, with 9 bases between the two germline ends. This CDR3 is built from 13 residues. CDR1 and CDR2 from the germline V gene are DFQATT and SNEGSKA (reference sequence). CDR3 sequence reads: CSARDWQDYEQYF. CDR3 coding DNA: TGCAGTGCTAGAGATTGGCAGGACTACGAGCAGTACTTC.

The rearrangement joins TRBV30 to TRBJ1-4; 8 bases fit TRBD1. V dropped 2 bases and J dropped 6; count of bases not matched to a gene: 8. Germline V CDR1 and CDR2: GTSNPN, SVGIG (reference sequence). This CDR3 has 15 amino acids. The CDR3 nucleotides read TGTGCCTGGAGTTCGGTTGGACAGGGAGATGAAAAACTGTTTTTT. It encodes CAWSSVGQGDEKLFF.